This TCR beta chain emerged from a study of early T cells in non-severe SARS-CoV-2 infection. This clonotype showed up many times. The V and J ends lost 3 bases and 8 bases, in that order; junction bases with no gene match: 7. The CDR3 contains 15 residues. The TCR library protocol attached unique molecular identifiers to the individual cDNA molecules. TCRdb re-derived calls from the 5' RACE reads in MiXCR, one entry per CDR3 protein. The sample has about 60,000 distinct CDR3 sequences, 8.5% to 10% seen once; the top ten hold approximately 15%. The receptor was isolated from an adult who was a healthcare worker with PCR-confirmed SARS-CoV-2 infection or an uninfected control (not recorded which). This sequence joins TRBV12-3 or TRBV12-4 and TRBJ2-1; 10 bases align to TRBD2. Sample: whole blood. The CDR3 DNA sequence: TGTGCCAGCAGTTTGGCTAGCGGGAGAGAGGATGAGCAGTTCTTC. As protein: CASSLASGREDEQFF.